This T cell receptor (beta chain) was recorded in a study of cytomegalovirus exposure and HLA in healthy donors. About the study: Out of fewer than 400 genotyped donors, about 80% belonged to the Caucasian-associated ancestry cluster.

Notes on the study in general: Overall, approximately 150 TCR beta chains were annotated as cytomegalovirus-associated. Association of a missense DCLRE1C variant with TCR beta V- and J-gene trimming was reported in a later analysis. Most TCRs appeared rarely, but some public TCRs recurred in many donors.

Comment on this clone: Its antigen remains unidentified.

Amplification used 60 Vbeta primers and 13 Jbeta primers. Only in-frame clones appear in the TCRdb table, and some are missing; sequencing was by immunoSEQ multiplex PCR. The table includes over 150,000 clones, 73% detected once. Material: PBMCs. This receptor was obtained from a woman between 18 and 30 years old in good health and CMV-seropositive.

The CDR3 protein is CATGGNSGNTIYF. CDR3 nucleotide sequence: TGTGCCACCGGGGGGAACTCTGGAAACACCATATATTTT. This chain links TRBV10-3 with TRBJ1-3, with D perhaps TRBD1 (5 bases). CDR3 size: 13 residues. CDR1 and CDR2 (germline): ENHRY, SYGVKD. V shed 10 bases and J shed 0 bases, with 10 bases lying between them.